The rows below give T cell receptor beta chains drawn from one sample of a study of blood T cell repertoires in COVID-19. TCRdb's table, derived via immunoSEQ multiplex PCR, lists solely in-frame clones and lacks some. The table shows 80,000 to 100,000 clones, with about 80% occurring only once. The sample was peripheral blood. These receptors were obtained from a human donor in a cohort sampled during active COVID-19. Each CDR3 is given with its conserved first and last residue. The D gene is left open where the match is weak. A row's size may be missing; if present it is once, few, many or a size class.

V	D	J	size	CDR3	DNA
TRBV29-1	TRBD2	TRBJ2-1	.	CSVEVGLAGMGEQFF	TGCAGCGTTGAAGTTGGTCTAGCGGGGATGGGTGAGCAGTTCTTC
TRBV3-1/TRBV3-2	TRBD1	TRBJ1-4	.	CASSPRDRVEKLFF	TGTGCCAGCAGCCCCCGGGACAGGGTTGAAAAACTGTTTTTT
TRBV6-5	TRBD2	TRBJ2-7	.	CATGLGTYEQYF	TGTGCCACCGGACTAGGGACCTACGAGCAGTACTTC
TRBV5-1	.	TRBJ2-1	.	CASSLADNEQFF	TGCGCCAGCAGCTTGGCAGACAATGAGCAGTTCTTC
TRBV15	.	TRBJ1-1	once	CATSRDRADTEAFF	TGTGCCACCAGCAGAGACAGGGCTGACACTGAAGCTTTCTTT
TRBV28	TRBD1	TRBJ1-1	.	CASSRTGVVTEAFF	TGTGCCAGCAGTCGGACAGGTGTGGTCACTGAAGCTTTCTTT
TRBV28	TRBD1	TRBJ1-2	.	CASSPLPGQEKYGYTF	TGTGCCAGCAGTCCTTTACCGGGACAGGAGAAGTATGGCTACACCTTC
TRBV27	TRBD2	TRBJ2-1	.	CASRRGGAGVYNEQFF	TGTGCCAGCAGGAGGGGCGGGGCGGGAGTTTACAATGAGCAGTTCTTC
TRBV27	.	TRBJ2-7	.	CASSDGVSGYEQYF	TGTGCCAGCAGTGACGGGGTATCGGGCTACGAGCAGTACTTC
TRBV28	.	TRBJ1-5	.	CASSFRAYSNQPQHF	TGTGCCAGCAGTTTCCGCGCTTATAGCAATCAGCCCCAGCATTTT
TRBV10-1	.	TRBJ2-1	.	CASSPGGAGENEQFF	TGCGCCAGCAGTCCTGGGGGGGCCGGAGAGAATGAGCAGTTCTTC
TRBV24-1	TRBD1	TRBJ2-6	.	CATSAPGQGSVGANVLTF	TGTGCCACCAGTGCCCCGGGACAGGGGTCGGTTGGGGCCAACGTCCTGACTTTC
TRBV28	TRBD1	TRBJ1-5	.	CASRKGDRGLEPQHF	TGTGCCAGCAGGAAAGGCGACAGGGGGCTAGAGCCCCAGCATTTT
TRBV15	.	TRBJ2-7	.	CATSRDQGSSYEQYF	TGTGCCACCAGCAGAGACCAGGGTAGCTCCTACGAGCAGTACTTC
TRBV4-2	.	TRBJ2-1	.	CASSLQPGQLNNEQFF	TGTGCCAGCAGCCTGCAACCAGGACAGTTGAACAATGAGCAGTTCTTC
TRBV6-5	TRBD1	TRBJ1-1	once	CASGQGTRTEAFF	TGTGCCAGCGGACAGGGGACGAGAACTGAAGCTTTCTTT
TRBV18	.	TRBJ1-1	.	CASSGQGLMNTEAFF	TGTGCCAGCTCGGGTCAGGGGTTGATGAACACTGAAGCTTTCTTT
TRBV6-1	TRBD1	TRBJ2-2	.	CASSEATGTTTGELFF	TGTGCCAGCAGTGAAGCGACAGGGACCACCACCGGGGAGCTGTTTTTT
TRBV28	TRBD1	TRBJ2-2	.	CASLRQGRTGELFF	TGTGCCAGCCTCCGACAGGGTCGGACCGGGGAGCTGTTTTTT
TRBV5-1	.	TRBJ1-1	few	CASSLEGRGTEAFF	TGCGCCAGCAGCTTGGAGGGAAGGGGAACTGAAGCTTTCTTT